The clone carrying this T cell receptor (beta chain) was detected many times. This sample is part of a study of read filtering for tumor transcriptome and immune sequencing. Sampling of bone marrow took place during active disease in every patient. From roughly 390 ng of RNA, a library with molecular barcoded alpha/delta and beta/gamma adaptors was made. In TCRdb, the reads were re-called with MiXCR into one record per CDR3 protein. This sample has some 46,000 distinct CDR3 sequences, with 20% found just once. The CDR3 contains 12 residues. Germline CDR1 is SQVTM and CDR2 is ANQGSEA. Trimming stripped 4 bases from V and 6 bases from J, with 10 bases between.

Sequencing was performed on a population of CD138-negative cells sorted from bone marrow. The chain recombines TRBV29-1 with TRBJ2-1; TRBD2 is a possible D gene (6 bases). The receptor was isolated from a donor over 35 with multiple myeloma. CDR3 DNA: TGCAGCGTTGGGGAGGCCCCCAATGAGCAGTTCTTC. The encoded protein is CSVGEAPNEQFF.